This TCR beta chain was captured in a study of control samples from healthy donors and cancer patients. V was cut by 2 bases and J by 1 base, with 16 bases left in between. The CDR3 is made up of 16 amino acids. Germline V gene sequence: CDR1 SGHRS, CDR2 YFSETQ. Repertoires were generated with immunoSEQ multiplex PCR, while TCRdb's copy carries only in-frame clones and drops some. The sample has 55,000 to 85,000 clones; around 87% are singletons. What was sequenced was PBMCs. The receptor was isolated from a woman in her forties or fifties with head and neck cancer. This chain uses TRBV5-1 with TRBJ2-7; perhaps TRBD1 as D (6 bases). The CDR3 is CASSFGPGQRSYEQYF. Here the CDR3 DNA reads TGCGCCAGCAGCTTTGGTCCGGGACAAAGGTCCTACGAGCAGTACTTC.